This T cell receptor (beta chain) emerged from a study of cytomegalovirus exposure and HLA in healthy donors. This clone was found many times. A read error may produce the germline difference seen at one junction end. CDR3 length equals 11 residues. Germline CDR1 reads MNHNS; CDR2 reads SASEGT. In the PCR, 60 Vbeta and 13 Jbeta primers were used. Sequencing was performed with immunoSEQ multiplex PCR; in TCRdb, only in-frame clones are kept and a portion is missing. The sample comprises about 100,000 clones, 76% of which are singletons, and over 3.5% rests with the top ten. The sequencing sample was made of PBMCs. J is TRBJ2-4 and V is TRBV6-1; no reliable D call. This TCR derives from a woman in her 50s in good health and CMV-seropositive. The CDR3 DNA is TGTGCCAGCAGTGAAGACGCGTGGGCCCGATTC. Protein product: CASSEDAWARF.